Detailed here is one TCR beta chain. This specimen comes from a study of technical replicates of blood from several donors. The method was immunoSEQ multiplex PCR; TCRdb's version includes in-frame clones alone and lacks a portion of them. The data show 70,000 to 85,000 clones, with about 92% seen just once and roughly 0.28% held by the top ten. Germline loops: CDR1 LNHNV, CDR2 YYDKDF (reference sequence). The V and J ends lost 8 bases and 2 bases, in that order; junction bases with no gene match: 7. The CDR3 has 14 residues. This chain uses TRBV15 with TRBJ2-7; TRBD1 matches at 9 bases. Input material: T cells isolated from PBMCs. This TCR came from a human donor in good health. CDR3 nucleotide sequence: TGTGCCACCGCTCCGGGACAGGGCCCCTACGAGCAGTACTTC. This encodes CATAPGQGPYEQYF. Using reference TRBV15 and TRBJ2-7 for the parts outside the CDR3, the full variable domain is DAMVIQNPRYQVTQFGKPVTLSCSQTLNHNVMYWYQQKSSQAPKLLFHYYDKDFNNEADTPDNFQSRRPNTSFCFLDIRSPGLGDTAMYLCATAPGQGPYEQYFGPGTRLTVT.